The clone carrying this T cell receptor beta chain was seen more than once but under ten times. The antigen is not known. Some clones are missing from TCRdb's copy, which holds only in-frame ones; the method was immunoSEQ multiplex PCR. The sample lists approximately 4,000 clones, around 40% occurring once. These data are taken from a study of STAT3 mutations in large granular lymphocyte leukemia. Findings and caveats of the study: Every T-LGLL patient had at least one immunodominant TCRbeta clonotype. In some patients, a small highly pathogenic clone possibly went undetected.

This TCR derives from a man between 60 and 75 years old with T-cell large granular lymphocyte leukemia. Some clones in this sample may be carry-over from other donors' samples. The material sequenced was peripheral blood mononuclear cells.

CDR3 protein: CASSSGQGYTDTQYF. The CDR3 DNA reads as TGTGCCAGCAGCTCCGGACAGGGATACACAGATACGCAGTATTTT. V and J are TRBV7-9 and TRBJ2-3, with 8 bases matching TRBD1. The CDR3 has 15 amino acids. The V segment lost 4 bases and the J segment 2 bases; nucleotides outside the gene matches: 5. Germline-derived CDR1 and CDR2 are SEHNR and FQNEAQ (reference sequence).